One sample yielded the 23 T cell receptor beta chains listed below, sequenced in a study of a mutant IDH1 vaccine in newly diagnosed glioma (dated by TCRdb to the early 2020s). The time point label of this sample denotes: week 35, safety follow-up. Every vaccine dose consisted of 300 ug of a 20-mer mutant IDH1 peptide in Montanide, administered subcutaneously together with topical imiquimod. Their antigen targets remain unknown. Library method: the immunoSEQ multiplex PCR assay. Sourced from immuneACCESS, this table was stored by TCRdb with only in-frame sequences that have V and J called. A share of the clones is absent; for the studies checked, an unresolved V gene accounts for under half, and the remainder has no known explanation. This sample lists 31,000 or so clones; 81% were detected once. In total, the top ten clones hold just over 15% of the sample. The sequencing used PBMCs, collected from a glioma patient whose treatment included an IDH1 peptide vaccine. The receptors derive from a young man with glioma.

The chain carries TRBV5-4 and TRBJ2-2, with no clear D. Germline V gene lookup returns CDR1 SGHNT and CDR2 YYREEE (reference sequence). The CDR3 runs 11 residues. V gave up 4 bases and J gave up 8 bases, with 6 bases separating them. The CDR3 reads CASSLRGELFF. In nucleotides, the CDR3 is TGTGCCAGCAGCCTCCGAGGGGAGCTGTTTTTT.

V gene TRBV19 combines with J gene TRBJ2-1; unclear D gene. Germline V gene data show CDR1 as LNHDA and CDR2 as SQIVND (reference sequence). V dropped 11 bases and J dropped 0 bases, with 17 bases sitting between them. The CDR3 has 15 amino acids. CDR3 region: CASSSYLSSYNEQFF. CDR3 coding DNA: TGTGCCTCCTCATCCTACCTTAGCTCCTACAATGAGCAGTTCTTC.

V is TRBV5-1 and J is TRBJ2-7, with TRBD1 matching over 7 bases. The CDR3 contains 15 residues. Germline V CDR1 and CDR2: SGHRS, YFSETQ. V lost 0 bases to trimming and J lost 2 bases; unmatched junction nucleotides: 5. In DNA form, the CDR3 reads TGCGCCAGCAGCTTGGGGACAGGCCAGACCTACGAGCAGTACTTC. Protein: CASSLGTGQTYEQYF.

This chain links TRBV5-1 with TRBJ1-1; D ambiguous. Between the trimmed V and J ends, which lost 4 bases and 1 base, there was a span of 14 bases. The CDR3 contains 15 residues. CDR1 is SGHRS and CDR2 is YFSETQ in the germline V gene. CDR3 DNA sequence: TGCGCCAGCAGCGGCGAACCCGATTCGAACACTGAAGCTTTCTTT. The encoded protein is CASSGEPDSNTEAFF.

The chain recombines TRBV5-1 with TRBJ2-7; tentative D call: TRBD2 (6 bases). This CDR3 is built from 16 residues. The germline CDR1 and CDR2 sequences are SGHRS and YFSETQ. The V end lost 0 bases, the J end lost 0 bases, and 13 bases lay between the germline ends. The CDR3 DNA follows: TGCGCCAGCAGCTTGGCTCCCCAGCGGGCCTCCTACGAGCAGTACTTC. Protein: CASSLAPQRASYEQYF.

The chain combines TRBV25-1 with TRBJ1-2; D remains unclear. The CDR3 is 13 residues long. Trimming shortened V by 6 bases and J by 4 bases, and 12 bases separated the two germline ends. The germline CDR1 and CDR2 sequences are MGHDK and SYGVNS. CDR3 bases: TGTGCCAGCAGCGGACTCCCCCTCTATGGCTACACCTTC. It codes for CASSGLPLYGYTF.

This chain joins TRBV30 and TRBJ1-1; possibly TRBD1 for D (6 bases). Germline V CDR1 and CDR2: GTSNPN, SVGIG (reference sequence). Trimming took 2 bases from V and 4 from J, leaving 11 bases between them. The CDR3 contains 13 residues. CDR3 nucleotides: TGTGCCTGGAGTACACAGGGTGGCACTGAAGCTTTCTTT. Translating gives CAWSTQGGTEAFF.

CDR3 in amino acids: CASSPKGLANTGELFF. CDR3 DNA sequence: TGCGCCAGCAGTCCCAAGGGACTAGCGAACACCGGGGAGCTGTTTTTT. This chain joins TRBV4-1 and TRBJ2-2, with TRBD2 identical over 8 bases. Germline V lookup: CDR1 MGHRA, CDR2 YSYEKL. V shed 6 bases and J 0 bases; nucleotides not matched to a gene: 6. The CDR3 has 16 amino acids.

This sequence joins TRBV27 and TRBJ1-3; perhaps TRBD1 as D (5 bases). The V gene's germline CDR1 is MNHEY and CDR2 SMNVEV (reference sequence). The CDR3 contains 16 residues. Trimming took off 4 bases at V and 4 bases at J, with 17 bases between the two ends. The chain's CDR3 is CASSSTHLGPGNTIYF. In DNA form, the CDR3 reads TGTGCCAGCAGTTCCACCCACCTGGGGCCCGGAAACACCATATATTTT.

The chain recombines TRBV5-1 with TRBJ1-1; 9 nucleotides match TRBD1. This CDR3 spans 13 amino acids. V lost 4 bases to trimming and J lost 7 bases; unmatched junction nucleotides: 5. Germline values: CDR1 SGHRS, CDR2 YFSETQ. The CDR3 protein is CASSPDRGREAFF. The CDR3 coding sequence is TGCGCCAGCAGCCCGGACAGGGGCCGTGAAGCTTTCTTT.

The DNA of the CDR3 is TGTGCCAGCAGCCCGCGGACTAGCGGGAACACCGGGGAGCTGTTTTTT. It encodes CASSPRTSGNTGELFF. The rearrangement links TRBV5-4 to TRBJ2-2; TRBD2 matches 10 bases. The CDR3 loop spans 16 amino acids. Germline values: CDR1 SGHNT, CDR2 YYREEE (reference sequence). Trimming removed 4 bases from V and 1 base from J; junction bases left unmatched: 4.

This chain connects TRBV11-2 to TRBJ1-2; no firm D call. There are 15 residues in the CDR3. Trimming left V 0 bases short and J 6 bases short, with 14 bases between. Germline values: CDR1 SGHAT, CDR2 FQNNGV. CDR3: CASSLDFGSSDGYTF. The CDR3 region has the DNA TGTGCCAGCAGCTTAGATTTTGGCAGTTCGGATGGCTACACCTTC.

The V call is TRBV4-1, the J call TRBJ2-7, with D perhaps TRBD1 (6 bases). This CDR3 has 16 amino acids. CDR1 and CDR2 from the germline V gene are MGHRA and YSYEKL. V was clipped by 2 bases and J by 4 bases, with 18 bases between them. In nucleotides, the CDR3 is TGCGCCAGCAGCCAATTAATGCGCTCCAGGGGATACGAGCAGTACTTC. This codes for CASSQLMRSRGYEQYF.

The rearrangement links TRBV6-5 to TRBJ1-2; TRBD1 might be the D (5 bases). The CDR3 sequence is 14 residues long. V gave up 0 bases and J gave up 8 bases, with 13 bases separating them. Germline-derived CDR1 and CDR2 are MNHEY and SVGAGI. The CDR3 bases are TGTGCCAGCAGTTACTCGGGGACCGCCGGGGGCTACACCTTC. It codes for CASSYSGTAGGYTF.

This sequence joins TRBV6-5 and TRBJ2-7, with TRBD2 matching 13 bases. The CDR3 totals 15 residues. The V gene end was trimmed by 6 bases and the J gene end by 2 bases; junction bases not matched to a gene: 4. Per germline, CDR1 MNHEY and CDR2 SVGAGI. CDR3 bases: TGTGCCAGCAGGCCCACTAGCGGGAGGGCCTACGAGCAGTACTTC. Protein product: CASRPTSGRAYEQYF.

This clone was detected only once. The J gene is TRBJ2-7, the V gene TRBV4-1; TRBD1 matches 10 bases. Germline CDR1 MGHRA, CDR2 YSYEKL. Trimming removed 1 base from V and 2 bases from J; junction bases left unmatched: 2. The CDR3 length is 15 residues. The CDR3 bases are TGCGCCAGCAGCCAAGGGGGACAGGGGACCTACGAGCAGTACTTC. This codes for CASSQGGQGTYEQYF.

The CDR3 DNA reads TGTGCCAGCAGCTCGAGACAGGGTCATCTTGAGCAGTTCTTC. It is translated as CASSSRQGHLEQFF. The rearrangement links TRBV7-2 to TRBJ2-1; 7 bases agree with TRBD1. Germline CDR1 is SGHTA and CDR2 is FQGNSA. The CDR3 is 14 residues long. With 4 bases clipped from V and 9 bases from J, the junction kept 9 bases outside the gene matches.

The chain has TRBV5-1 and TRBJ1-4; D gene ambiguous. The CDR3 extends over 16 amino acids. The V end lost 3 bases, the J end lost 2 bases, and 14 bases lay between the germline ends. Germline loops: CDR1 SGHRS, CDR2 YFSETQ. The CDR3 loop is CASSYNPSATNEKLFF. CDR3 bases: TGCGCCAGCAGCTATAATCCGTCGGCGACTAATGAAAAACTGTTTTTT.

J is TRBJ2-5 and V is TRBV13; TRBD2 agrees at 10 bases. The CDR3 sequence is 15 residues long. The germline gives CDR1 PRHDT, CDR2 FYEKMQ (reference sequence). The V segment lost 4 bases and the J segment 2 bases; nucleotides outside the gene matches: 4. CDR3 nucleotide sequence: TGTGCCAGCAGCTCGGATAGCGGGAGGCAAGAGACCCAGTACTTC. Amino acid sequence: CASSSDSGRQETQYF.

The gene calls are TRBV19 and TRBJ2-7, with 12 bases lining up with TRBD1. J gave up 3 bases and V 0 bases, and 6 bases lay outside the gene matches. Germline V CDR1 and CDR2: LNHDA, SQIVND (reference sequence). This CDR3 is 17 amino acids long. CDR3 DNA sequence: TGTGCCAGTAGTATAGAGGGGACAGGGGGCAGTGGCTACGAGCAGTACTTC. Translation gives CASSIEGTGGSGYEQYF.

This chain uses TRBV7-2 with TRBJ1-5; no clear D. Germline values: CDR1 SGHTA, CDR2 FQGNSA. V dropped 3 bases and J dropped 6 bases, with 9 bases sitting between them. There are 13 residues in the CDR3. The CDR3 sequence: CASSFEIPQPQHF. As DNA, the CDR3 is TGTGCCAGCAGCTTTGAGATTCCTCAGCCCCAGCATTTT.

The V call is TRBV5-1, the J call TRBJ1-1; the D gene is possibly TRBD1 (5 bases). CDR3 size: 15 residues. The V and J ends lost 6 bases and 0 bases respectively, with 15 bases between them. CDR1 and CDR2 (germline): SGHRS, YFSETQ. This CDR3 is CASNPGPGMNTEAFF. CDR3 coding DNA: TGCGCCAGCAACCCCGGCCCAGGGATGAACACTGAAGCTTTCTTT.

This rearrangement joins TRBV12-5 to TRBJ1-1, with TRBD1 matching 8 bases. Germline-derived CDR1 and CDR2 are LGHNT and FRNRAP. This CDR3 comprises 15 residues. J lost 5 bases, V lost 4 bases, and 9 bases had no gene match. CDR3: CASGSPQDRVTEAFF. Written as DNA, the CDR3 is TGTGCTAGTGGTTCGCCCCAGGACAGGGTGACTGAAGCTTTCTTT.